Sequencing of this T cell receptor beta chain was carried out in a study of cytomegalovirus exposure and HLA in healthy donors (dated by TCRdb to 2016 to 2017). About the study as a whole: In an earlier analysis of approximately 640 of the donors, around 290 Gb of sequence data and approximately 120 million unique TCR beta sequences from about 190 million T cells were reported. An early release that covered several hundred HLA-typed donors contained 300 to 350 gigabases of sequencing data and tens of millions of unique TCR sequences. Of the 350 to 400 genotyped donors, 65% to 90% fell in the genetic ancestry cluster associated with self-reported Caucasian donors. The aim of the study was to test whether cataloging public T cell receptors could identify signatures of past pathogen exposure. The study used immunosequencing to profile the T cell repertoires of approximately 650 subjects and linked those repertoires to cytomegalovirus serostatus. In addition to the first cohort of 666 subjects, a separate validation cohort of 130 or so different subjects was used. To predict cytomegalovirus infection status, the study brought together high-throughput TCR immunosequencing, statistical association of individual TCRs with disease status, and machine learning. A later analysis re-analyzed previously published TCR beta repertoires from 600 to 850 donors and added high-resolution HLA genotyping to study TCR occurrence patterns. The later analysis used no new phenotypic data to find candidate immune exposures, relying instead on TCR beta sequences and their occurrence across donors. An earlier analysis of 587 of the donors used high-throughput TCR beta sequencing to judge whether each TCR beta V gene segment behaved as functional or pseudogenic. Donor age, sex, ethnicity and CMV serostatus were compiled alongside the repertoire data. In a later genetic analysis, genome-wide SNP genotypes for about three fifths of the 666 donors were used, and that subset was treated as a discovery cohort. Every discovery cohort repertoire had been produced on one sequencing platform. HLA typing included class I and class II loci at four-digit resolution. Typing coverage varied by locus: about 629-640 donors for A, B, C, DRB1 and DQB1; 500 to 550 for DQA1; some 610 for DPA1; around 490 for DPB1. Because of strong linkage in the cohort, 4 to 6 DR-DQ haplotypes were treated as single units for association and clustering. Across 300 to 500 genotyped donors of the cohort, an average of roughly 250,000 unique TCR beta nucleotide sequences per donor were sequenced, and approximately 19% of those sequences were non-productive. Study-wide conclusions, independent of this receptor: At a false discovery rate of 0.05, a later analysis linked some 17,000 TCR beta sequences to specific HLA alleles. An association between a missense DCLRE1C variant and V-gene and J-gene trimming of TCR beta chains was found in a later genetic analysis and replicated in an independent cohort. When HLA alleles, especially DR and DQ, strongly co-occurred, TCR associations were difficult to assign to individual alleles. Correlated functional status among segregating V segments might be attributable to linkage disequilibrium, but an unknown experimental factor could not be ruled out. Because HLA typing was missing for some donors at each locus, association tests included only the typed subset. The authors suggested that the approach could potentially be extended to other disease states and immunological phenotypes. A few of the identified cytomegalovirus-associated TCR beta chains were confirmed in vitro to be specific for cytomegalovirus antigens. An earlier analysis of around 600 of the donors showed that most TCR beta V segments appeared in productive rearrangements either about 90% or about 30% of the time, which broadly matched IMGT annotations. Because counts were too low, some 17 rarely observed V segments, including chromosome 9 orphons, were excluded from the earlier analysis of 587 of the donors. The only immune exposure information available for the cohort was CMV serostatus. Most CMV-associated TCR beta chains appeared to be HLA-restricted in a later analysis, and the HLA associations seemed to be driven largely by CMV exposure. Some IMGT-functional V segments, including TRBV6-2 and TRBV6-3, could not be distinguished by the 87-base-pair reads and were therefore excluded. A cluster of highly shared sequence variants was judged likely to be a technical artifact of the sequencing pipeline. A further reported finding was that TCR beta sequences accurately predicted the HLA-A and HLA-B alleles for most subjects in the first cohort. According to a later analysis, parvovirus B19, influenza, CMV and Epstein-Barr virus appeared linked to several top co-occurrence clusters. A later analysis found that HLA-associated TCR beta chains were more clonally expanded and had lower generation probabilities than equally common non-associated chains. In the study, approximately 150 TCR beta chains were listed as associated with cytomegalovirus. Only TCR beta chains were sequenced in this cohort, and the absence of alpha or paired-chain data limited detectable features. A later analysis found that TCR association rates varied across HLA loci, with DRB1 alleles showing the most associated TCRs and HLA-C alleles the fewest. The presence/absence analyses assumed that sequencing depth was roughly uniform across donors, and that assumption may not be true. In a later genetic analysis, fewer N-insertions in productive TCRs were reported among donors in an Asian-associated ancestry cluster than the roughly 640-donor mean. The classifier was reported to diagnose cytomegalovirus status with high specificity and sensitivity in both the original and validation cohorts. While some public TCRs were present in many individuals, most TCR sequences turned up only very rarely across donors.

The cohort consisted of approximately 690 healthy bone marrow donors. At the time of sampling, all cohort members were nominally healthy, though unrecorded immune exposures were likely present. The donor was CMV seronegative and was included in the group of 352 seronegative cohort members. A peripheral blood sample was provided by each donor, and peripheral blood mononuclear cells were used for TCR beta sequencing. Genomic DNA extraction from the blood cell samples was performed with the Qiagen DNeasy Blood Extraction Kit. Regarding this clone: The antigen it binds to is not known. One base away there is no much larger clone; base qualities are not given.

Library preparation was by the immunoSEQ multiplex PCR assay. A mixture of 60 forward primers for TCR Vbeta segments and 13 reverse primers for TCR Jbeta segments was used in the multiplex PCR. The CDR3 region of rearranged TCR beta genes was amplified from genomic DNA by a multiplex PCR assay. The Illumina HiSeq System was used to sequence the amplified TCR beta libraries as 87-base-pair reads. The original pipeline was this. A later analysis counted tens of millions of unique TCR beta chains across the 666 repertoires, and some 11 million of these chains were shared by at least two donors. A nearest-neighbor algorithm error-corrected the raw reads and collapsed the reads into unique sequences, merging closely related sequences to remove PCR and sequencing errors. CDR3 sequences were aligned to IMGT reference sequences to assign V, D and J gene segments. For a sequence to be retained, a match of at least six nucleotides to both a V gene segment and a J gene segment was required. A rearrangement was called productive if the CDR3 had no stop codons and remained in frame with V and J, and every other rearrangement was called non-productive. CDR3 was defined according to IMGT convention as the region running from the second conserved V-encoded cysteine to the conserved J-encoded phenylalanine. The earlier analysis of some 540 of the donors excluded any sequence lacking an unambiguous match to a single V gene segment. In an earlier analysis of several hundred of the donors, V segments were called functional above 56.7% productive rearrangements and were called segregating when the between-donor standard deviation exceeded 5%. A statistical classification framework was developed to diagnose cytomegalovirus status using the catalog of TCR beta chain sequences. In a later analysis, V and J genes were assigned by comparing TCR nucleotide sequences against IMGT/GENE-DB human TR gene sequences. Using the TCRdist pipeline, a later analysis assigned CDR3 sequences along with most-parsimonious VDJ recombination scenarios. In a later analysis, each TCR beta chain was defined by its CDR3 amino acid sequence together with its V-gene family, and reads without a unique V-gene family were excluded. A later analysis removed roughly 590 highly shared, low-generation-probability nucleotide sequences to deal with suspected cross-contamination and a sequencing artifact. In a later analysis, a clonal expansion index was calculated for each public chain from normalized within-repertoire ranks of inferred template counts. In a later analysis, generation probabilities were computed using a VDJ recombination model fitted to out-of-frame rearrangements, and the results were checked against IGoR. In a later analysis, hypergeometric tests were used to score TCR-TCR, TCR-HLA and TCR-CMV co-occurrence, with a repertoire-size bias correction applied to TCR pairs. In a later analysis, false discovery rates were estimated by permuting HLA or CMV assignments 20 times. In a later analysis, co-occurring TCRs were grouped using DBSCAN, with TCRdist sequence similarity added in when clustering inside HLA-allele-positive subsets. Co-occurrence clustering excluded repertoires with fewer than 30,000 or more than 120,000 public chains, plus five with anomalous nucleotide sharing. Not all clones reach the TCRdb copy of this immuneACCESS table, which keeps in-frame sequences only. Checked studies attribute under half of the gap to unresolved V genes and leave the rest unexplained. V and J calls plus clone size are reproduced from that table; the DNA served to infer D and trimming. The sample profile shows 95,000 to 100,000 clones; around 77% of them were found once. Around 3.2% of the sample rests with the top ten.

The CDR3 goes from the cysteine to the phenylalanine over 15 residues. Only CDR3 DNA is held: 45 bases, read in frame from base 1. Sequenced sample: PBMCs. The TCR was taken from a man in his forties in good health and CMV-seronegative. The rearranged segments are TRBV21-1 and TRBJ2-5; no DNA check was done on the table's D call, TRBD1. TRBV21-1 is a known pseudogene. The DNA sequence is TGTGCCAGCAGCAAAGCAGGGGCAATCGGAGAGACCCAGTACTTC. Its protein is CASSKAGAIGETQYF.